This entry lists 8 T cell receptor beta chains sequenced from one sample in a study of regulatory T cells in long-lasting Graves disease. Time point given: newly diagnosed GD, antithyroid drugs for less than 3 months. RNA isolated from PBMCs was used to make the TCR library. To make TCR beta libraries, researchers used iRepertoire HTBI primers and Arm-PCR of CDR3 regions. One entry per CDR3 protein results from TCRdb running MiXCR on the multiplex PCR reads. The table records about 440,000 distinct CDR3 sequences, around 14% of them present only once. The sample was also linked to a second study, of T cells in Graves' hyperthyroidism and ophthalmopathy.

Sequences were derived from peripheral blood mononuclear cells (PBMCs), sampled at new diagnosis, from a patient treated with antithyroid drugs. The receptors come from a woman aged 25-40 years with Graves disease.

The J gene is TRBJ2-1, the V gene TRBV24-1, with D unresolved. Per the germline V gene, CDR1 is KGHDR and CDR2 is SFDVKD. The V gene lost 7 bases and the J gene lost 0 bases, with 9 bases spanning the gap. The CDR3 loop spans 14 amino acids. Here the CDR3 DNA reads TGTGCCACCAGAGACGGTAGCTCCTACAATGAGCAGTTCTTC. It codes for CATRDGSSYNEQFF.

This clonotype was seen ten or more times. The chain recombines TRBV28 with TRBJ1-1; D call uncertain. The V gene's germline CDR1 is MDHEN and CDR2 SYDVKM. Trimming took 8 bases from V and 5 from J, leaving 27 bases between them. The CDR3 runs 17 residues. The CDR3 nucleotides read TGTGCCAGCCCCGTTGATGATATCCCCCGTAGAGATACTGAAGCTTTCTTT. Translated, it gives CASPVDDIPRRDTEAFF.

This clonotype was observed many times. The J gene is TRBJ2-3, the V gene TRBV3-1; possibly TRBD1 for D (5 bases). In germline, CDR1 is LGHDT, CDR2 YNNKEL (reference sequence). Trimming pared 4 bases from V and 3 bases from J, leaving 17 bases between. This CDR3 spans 16 amino acids. Here the CDR3 reads CASSPRGRAHTDTQYF. For the CDR3, the DNA is TGTGCCAGCAGCCCCCGCGGCAGGGCTCATACAGATACGCAGTATTTT.

This clonotype was seen a few times. The chain uses TRBV7-9 and TRBJ1-1; 7 bases map to TRBD1. The trim removed 6 bases at V and 1 base at J, leaving 5 bases unmatched. The CDR3 runs to 14 residues. CDR1 SEHNR and CDR2 FQNEAQ come from the germline V gene (reference sequence). In DNA, the CDR3 is TGTGCCAGCAGTACACAGGGGAAGAACACTGAAGCTTTCTTT. Translating gives CASSTQGKNTEAFF.

A note on this clonotype: Just one base apart from a much larger clone, this may be a read error. J is TRBJ2-2 and V is TRBV20-1, with 7 positions matching TRBD2. The CDR3 totals 16 residues. The V and J ends lost 0 bases and 3 bases, in that order; junction bases with no gene match: 7. Germline CDR1 and CDR2: DFQATT and SNEGSKA (reference sequence). The CDR3 sequence is CSARDSAGADTGELFF. The DNA of the CDR3 is TGCAGTGCTAGAGATAGTGCGGGAGCGGACACCGGGGAGCTGTTTTTT.

J is TRBJ1-4 and V is TRBV5-1; no reliable D call. Trimming left V 0 bases short and J 3 bases short, with 6 bases between. This CDR3 has 14 residues. Germline CDR1 and CDR2: SGHRS and YFSETQ. The CDR3 loop reads CASSLGAANEKLFF. As DNA, the CDR3 is TGCGCCAGCAGCTTGGGGGCGGCTAATGAAAAACTGTTTTTT.

This clonotype came up many times. The chain employs TRBV10-3 and TRBJ2-1, with TRBD2 matching over 12 bases. V was clipped by 10 bases and J by 5 bases; unmatched bases: 6. This CDR3 contains 14 residues. The germline gives CDR1 ENHRY, CDR2 SYGVKD. This CDR3 reads CATLAGGTHNEQFF. DNA for the CDR3: TGTGCCACCCTAGCGGGAGGGACCCACAATGAGCAGTTCTTC.

This clonotype was counted many times. V gene TRBV7-3 combines with J gene TRBJ2-3; weak D call: TRBD2 (5 bases). CDR1 and CDR2 from the germline V gene are SGHTA and FQGTGA. V shed 1 base and J shed 2 bases, with 13 bases lying between them. The CDR3 consists of 16 residues. The DNA for the CDR3 is TGTGCCAGCAGCTTAAGATCGGGAAGGGTCACAGATACGCAGTATTTT. Translated, it gives CASSLRSGRVTDTQYF. Drawing the rest from reference TRBV7-3 and TRBJ2-3, the complete variable domain is GAGVSQTPSNKVTEKGKYVELRCDPISGHTALYWYRQSLGQGPEFLIYFQGTGAADDSGLPNDRFFAVRPEGSVSTLKIQRTERGDSAVYLCASSLRSGRVTDTQYFGPGTRLTVL.